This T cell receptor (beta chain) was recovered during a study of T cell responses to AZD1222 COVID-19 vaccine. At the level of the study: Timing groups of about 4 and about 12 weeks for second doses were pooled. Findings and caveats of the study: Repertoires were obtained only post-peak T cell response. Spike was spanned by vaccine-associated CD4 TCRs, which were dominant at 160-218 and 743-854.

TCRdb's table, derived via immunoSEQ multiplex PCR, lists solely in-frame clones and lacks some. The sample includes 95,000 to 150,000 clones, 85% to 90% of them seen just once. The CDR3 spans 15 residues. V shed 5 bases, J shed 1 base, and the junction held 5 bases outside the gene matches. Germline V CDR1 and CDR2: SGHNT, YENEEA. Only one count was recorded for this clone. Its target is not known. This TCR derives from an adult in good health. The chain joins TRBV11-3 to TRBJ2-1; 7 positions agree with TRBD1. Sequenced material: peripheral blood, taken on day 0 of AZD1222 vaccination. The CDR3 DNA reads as TGTGCCAGCAGCAGCAGGACAGGTTCCTACAATGAGCAGTTCTTC. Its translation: CASSSRTGSYNEQFF.